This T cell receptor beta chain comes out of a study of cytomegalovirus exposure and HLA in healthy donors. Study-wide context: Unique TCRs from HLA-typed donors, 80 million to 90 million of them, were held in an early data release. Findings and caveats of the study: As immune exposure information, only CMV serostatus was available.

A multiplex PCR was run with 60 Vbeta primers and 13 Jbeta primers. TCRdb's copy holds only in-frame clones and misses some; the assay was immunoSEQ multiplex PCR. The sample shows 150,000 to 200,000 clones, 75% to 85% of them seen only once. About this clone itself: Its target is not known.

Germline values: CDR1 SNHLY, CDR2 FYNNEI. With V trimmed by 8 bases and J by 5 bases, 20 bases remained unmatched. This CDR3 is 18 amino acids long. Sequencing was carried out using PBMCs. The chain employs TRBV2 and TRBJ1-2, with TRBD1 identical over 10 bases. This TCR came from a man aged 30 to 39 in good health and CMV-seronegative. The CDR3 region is CASDRGDRGRIIVYGYTF. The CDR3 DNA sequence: TGTGCCAGCGATAGGGGGGACAGGGGCCGCATAATAGTGTATGGCTACACCTTC. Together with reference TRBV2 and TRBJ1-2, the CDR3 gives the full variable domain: EPEVTQTPSHQVTQMGQEVILRCVPISNHLYFYWYRQILGQKVEFLVSFYNNEISEKSEIFDDQFSVERPDGSNFTLKIRSTKLEDSAMYFCASDRGDRGRIIVYGYTFGSGTRLTVV.